The clone carrying this TCR delta chain was recorded many times. Its antigen is as yet unknown. TCRdb processed the multiplex PCR reads again with the CATT caller. The sample carries some 100,000 delta-chain clones, approximately 1.4% recorded once. These data originate in a study of γδ T cells in repeated Plasmodium falciparum infection. On the study more broadly: Malaria-naive adults were infected with P. falciparum NF54 four times over around 640 days.

This CDR3 is built from 14 residues. Looked up from germline, CDR1 is TVYSNPD and CDR2 is GDNSRS (reference sequence). J gave up 4 bases and V 4 bases, and 8 bases lay outside the gene matches. Notes on the study in general: The Malian cohort came from a small rural village of predominantly one ethnic group. Malian children's Vdelta2-negative repertoires appeared more expanded and less diverse than Australians'.

Vgamma9/Vdelta2+ and Vdelta2-negative gammadelta T cells were flow-sorted from PBMC for bulk sequencing. V gene TRDV3 combines with J gene TRDJ1, with 11 bases aligning to TRDD3. The sequence came from a pool of human donors (malaria-infected and uninfected, not separated). The sequenced sample consisted of gamma-delta T cells from blood. CDR3 nucleotides: TGTGCCTCCTCTGGGGGATACCGTATCGATAAACTCATCTTT. Residues: CASSGGYRIDKLIF. The full variable domain, rest sourced from reference TRDV3 and TRDJ1, is CDKVTQSSPDQTVASGSEVVLLCTYDTVYSNPDLFWYRIRPDYSFQFVFYGDNSRSEGADFTQGRFSVKHILTQKAFHLVISPVRTEDSATYYCASSGGYRIDKLIFGKGTRVTVEP.